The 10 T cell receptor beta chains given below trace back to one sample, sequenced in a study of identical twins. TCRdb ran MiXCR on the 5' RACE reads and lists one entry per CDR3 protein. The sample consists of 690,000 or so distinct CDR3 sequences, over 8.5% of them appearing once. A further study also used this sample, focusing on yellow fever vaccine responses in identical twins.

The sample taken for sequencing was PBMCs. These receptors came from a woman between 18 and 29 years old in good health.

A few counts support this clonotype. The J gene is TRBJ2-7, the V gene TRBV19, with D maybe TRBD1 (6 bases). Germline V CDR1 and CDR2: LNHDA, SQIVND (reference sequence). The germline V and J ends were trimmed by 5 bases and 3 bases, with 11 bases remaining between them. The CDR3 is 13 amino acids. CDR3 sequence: CASSSRQDYEQYF. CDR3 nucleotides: TGTGCCAGTAGTTCTAGACAGGACTACGAGCAGTACTTC.

CDR3 sequence reads: CASSTSLAANEQYF. CDR3 DNA: TGTGCCAGCAGCACCAGCTTGGCGGCCAACGAGCAGTACTTC. V gene TRBV5-5 combines with J gene TRBJ2-7; D is uncertain. CDR1 is SGHKS and CDR2 is YYEKEE in the germline V gene (reference sequence). The V and J ends lost 4 bases and 5 bases respectively, with 16 bases between them. CDR3 size: 14 residues. Full variable domain (missing parts from reference TRBV5-5 and TRBJ2-7): DAGVTQSPTHLIKTRGQQVTLRCSPISGHKSVSWYQQVLGQGPQFIFQYYEKEERGRGNFPDRFSARQFPNYSSELNVNALLLGDSALYLCASSTSLAANEQYFGPGTRLTVT.

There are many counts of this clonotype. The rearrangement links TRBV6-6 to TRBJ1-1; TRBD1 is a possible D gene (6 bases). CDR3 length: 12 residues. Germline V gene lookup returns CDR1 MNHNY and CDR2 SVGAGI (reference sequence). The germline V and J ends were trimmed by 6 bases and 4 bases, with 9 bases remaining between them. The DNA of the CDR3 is TGTGCCAGCAGACAGGGCAGCACTGAAGCTTTCTTT. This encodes CASRQGSTEAFF.

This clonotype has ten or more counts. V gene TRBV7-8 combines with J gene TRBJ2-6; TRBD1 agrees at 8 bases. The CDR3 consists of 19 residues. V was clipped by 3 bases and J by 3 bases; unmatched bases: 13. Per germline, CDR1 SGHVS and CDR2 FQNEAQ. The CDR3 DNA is TGTGCCAGCAGCTTTCTGTCTGGCAGGGGGCCAGGTGGGGCCAACGTCCTGACTTTC. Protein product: CASSFLSGRGPGGANVLTF.

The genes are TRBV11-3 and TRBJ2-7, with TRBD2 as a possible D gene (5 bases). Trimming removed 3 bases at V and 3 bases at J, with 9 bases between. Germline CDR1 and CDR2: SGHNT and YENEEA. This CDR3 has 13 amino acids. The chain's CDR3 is CASSFLRDYEQYF. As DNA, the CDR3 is TGTGCCAGCAGCTTTCTCCGGGACTACGAGCAGTACTTC.

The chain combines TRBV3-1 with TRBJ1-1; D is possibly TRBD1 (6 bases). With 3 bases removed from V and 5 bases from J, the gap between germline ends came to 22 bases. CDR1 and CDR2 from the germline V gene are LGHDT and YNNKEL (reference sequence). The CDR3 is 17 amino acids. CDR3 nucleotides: TGTGCCAGCAGCCACTACCGAGACAGGACTCCAGAGACTGAAGCTTTCTTT. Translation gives CASSHYRDRTPETEAFF.

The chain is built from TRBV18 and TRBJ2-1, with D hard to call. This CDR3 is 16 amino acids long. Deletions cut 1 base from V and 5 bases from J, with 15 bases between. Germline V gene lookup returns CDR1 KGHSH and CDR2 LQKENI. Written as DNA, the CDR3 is TGTGCCAGCTCACCACGTCCGTATAGGTACGACAATGAGCAGTTCTTC. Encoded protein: CASSPRPYRYDNEQFF.

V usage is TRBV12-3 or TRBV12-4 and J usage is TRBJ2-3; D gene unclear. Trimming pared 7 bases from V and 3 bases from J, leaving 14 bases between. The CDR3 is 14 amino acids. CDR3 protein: CASNPPAATDTQYF. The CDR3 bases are TGTGCCAGCAACCCTCCGGCGGCTACAGATACGCAGTATTTT.

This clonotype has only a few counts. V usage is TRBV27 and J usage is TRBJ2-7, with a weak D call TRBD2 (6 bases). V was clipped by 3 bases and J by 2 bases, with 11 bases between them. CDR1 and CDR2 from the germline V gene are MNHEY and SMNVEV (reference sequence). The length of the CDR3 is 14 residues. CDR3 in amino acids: CASSFGGPPYEQYF. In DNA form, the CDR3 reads TGTGCCAGCAGTTTTGGAGGGCCCCCCTACGAGCAGTACTTC.

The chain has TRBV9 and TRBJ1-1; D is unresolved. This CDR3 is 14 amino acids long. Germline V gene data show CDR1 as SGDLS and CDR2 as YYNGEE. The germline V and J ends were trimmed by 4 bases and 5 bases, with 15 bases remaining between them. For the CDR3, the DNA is TGTGCCAGCAGCCCTTTGTCCGGAGGGACTGAAGCTTTCTTT. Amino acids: CASSPLSGGTEAFF. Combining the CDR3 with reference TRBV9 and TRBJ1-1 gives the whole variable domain DSGVTQTPKHLITATGQRVTLRCSPRSGDLSVYWYQQSLDQGLQFLIQYYNGEERAKGNILERFSAQQFPDLHSELNLSSLELGDSALYFCASSPLSGGTEAFFGQGTRLTVV.